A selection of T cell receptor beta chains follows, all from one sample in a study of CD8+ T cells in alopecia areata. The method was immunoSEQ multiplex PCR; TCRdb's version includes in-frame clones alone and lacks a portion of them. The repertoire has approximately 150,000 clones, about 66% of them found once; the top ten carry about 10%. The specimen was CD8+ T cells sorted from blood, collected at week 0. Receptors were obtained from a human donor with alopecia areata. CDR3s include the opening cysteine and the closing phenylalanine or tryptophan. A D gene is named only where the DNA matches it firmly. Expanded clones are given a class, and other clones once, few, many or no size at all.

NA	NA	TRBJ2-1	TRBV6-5	CASSYRVSGNEQFF	TGTGCCAGCAGTTACCGGGTCTCGGGGAATGAGCAGTTCTTC
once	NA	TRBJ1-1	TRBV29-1	CSVEGGQHTEAFF	TGCAGCGTTGAGGGGGGGCAACACACTGAAGCTTTCTTT
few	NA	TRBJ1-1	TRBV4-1	CASSQDRTKASEAFF	TGCGCCAGCAGCCAAGATCGGACTAAGGCTAGTGAAGCTTTCTTT
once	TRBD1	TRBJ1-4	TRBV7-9	CASGTANNEKLFF	TGTGCCAGCGGGACAGCCAATAATGAAAAACTGTTTTTT
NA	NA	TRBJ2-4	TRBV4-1	CASSQELATNIQYF	TGCGCCAGCAGCCAAGAACTAGCCACAAACATTCAGTACTTC
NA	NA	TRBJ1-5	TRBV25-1	CASSVGESNQPQHF	TGTGCCAGCAGTGTTGGGGAGAGCAATCAGCCCCAGCATTTT
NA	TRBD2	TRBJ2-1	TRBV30	CAWKISGSESNEQFF	TGTGCCTGGAAGATTAGCGGGTCCGAATCAAATGAGCAGTTCTTC
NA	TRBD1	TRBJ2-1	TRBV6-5	CASSFRTGYNEQFF	TGTGCCAGCAGTTTCCGGACAGGATACAATGAGCAGTTCTTC
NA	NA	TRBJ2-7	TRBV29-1	CSSLVEVGEQYF	TGCAGCTCGCTCGTGGAAGTAGGAGAGCAGTACTTC
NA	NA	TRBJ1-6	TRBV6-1	CASSEDRSASSPLHF	TGTGCCAGCAGTGAAGACCGATCCGCAAGTTCACCCCTCCACTTT
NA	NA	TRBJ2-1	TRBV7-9	CASRQPGHNYNEQFF	TGTGCCAGCAGACAGCCCGGACATAATTACAATGAGCAGTTCTTC
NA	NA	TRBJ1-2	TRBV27	CASSLQGGNYGYTF	TGTGCCAGCAGTTTACAGGGTGGTAACTATGGCTACACCTTC
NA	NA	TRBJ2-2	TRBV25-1	CASGPAQENTGELFF	TGTGCCAGCGGGCCGGCACAGGAGAACACCGGGGAGCTGTTTTTT
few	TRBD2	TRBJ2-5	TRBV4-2	CASSQDQAGVDPKETQYF	TGTGCCAGCAGCCAAGATCAGGCGGGAGTGGATCCCAAAGAGACCCAGTACTTC
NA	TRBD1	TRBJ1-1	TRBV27	CASNRDRTAEAFF	TGTGCCAGCAACCGGGACAGGACTGCTGAAGCTTTCTTT
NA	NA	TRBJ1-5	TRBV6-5	CASRQYQLQEPQHF	TGTGCCAGCAGACAGTACCAGCTACAGGAGCCCCAGCATTTT
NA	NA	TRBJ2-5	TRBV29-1	CSVLCIVAGKETQYF	TGCAGCGTTTTATGTATTGTTGCGGGGAAAGAGACCCAGTACTTC
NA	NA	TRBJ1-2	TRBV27	CASSLTGLYGYTF	TGTGCCAGCAGTTTGACGGGGCTCTATGGCTACACCTTC
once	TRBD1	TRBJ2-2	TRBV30	CAWNRDRGTGELFF	TGTGCCTGGAACCGGGACAGGGGGACCGGGGAGCTGTTTTTT
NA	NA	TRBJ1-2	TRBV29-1	CSVALRVDLYYGYTF	TGCAGCGTTGCTCTGAGGGTGGATCTGTACTATGGCTACACCTTC
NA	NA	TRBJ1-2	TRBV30	CAWSGTLQGHYGYTF	TGTGCCTGGAGCGGGACCCTACAGGGCCACTATGGCTACACCTTC
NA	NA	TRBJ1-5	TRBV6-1	CASSEQGSGQPQHF	TGTGCCAGCAGTGAACAGGGCTCAGGTCAGCCCCAGCATTTT
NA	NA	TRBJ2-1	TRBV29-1	CSVPTFYNEQFF	TGCAGCGTCCCGACATTTTACAATGAGCAGTTCTTC
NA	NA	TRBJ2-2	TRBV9	CASSPLGNTGELFF	TGTGCCAGCAGCCCCTTGGGGAACACCGGGGAGCTGTTTTTT
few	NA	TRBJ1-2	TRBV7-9	CASSLAQNGYTF	TGTGCCAGCAGCTTAGCCCAGAATGGCTACACCTTC
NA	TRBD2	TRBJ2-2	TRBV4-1	CASSQGGGLTGELFF	TGCGCCAGCAGCCAAGGCGGGGGGCTCACCGGGGAGCTGTTTTTT
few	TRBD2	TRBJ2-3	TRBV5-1	CASRDSGADTQYF	TGCGCCAGCAGGGATAGCGGGGCAGATACGCAGTATTTT
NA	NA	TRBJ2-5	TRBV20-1	CSADRSETQYF	TGCAGTGCCGACAGGTCAGAGACCCAGTACTTC